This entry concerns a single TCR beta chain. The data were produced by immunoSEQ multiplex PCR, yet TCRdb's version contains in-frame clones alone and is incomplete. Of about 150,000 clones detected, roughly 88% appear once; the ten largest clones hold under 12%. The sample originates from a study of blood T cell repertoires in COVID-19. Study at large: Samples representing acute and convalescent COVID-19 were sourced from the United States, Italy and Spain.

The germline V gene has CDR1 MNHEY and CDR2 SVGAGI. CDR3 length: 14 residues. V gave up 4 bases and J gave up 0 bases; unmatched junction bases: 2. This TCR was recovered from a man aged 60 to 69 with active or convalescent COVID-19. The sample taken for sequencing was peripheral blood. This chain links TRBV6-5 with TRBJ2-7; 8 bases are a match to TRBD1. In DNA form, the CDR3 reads TGTGCCAGCAGTTCAACAGGGGGCTCCTACGAGCAGTACTTC. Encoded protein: CASSSTGGSYEQYF.